This TCR beta chain was recovered during a study of cytomegalovirus exposure and HLA in healthy donors. PCR amplification relied on 60 Vbeta primers (plus 13 Jbeta primers). Repertoires were generated with immunoSEQ multiplex PCR, while TCRdb's copy carries only in-frame clones and drops some. This table holds about 160,000 clones, less than 80% found once. The CDR3 is 16 amino acids. CDR1 is MNHEY, CDR2 SMNVEV, per germline (reference sequence). Unmatched junction bases numbered 11, after V lost 7 bases and J lost 5 bases. The sequenced sample consisted of PBMCs. The chain joins TRBV27 to TRBJ1-4, with 9 bases fitting TRBD1. The sequence came from a female donor in good health and CMV-seronegative. The CDR3 nucleotides read TGTGCCAGCACCCTAGGGGGGACAGGGAGGAATGAAAAACTGTTTTTT. It is translated as CASTLGGTGRNEKLFF. The full variable domain, completed using reference TRBV27 and TRBJ1-4, is EAQVTQNPRYLITVTGKKLTVTCSQNMNHEYMSWYRQDPGLGLRQIYYSMNVEVTDKGDVPEGYKVSRKEKRNFPLILESPSPNQTSLYFCASTLGGTGRNEKLFFGSGTQLSVL.